This TCR beta chain was recorded in a study of cytomegalovirus exposure and HLA in healthy donors. Notes on the study in general: Most sequenced TCRs were rare (though some public TCRs occurred in many donors). According to a subsequent analysis, TCR clusters identified in the first cohort showed a tendency to co-occur across the 100 to 150 validation repertoires.

This clone was detected once. Antigen: not known. Profiled with immunoSEQ multiplex PCR; TCRdb holds only in-frame clones, not every one. This table has some 150,000 clones, about 86% appearing once. Sequencing was performed on PBMCs. This TCR derives from a woman aged 18-29 years in good health and CMV-seropositive.

CDR3: CASSYLSGGNQPQHF. Written as DNA, the CDR3 is TGTGCCAGCAGTTACTTATCAGGCGGCAATCAGCCCCAGCATTTT. The V call is TRBV6-6, the J call TRBJ1-5; D unclear. The CDR3 spans 15 residues. Looked up from germline, CDR1 is MNHNY and CDR2 is SVGAGI (reference sequence). Between the trimmed V and J ends, which lost 1 base and 2 bases, there was a span of 9 bases.